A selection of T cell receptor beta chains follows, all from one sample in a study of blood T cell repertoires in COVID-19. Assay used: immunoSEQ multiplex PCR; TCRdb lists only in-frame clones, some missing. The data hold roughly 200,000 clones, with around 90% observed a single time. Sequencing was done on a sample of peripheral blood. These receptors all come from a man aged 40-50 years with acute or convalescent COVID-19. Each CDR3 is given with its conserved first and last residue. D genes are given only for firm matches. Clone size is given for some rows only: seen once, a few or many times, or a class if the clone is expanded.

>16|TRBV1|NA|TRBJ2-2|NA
TGCACCAGCAGCCAAGGGACAGGGGCGAGAGCCGGGGAGCTGTTTTTT
CTSSQGTGARAGELFF
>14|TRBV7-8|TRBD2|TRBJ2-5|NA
TGTGCCAGCAGCTTGGCTGCGGGGGGAGAGACCCAGTACTTC
CASSLAAGGETQYF
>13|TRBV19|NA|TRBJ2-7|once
TGTGCCAGTAGTATTACAGCTACCTACGAGCAGTACTTC
CASSITATYEQYF
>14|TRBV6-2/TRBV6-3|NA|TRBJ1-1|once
TGTGCCAGCAGCTTTTTGACAGTAGACACTGAAGCTTTCTTT
CASSFLTVDTEAFF
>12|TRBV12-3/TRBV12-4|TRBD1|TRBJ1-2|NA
TGTGCCAGCAGTTCGACAGGGGGAGGCTACACCTTC
CASSSTGGGYTF
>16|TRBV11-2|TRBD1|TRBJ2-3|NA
TGTGCCAGCAGCTCCCTGGACAGGGGGCTGACAGATACGCAGTATTTT
CASSSLDRGLTDTQYF
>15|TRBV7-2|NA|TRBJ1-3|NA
TGTGCCAGCAGCGAGATAGTACTCTCTGGAAACACCATATATTTT
CASSEIVLSGNTIYF
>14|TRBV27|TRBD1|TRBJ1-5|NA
TGTGCCAGCAAATCAGGGGGGAGCAATCAGCCCCAGCATTTT
CASKSGGSNQPQHF
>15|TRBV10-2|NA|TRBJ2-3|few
TGCGCCAGCAGCCACTCCACTGTGGGGCTAGATACGCAGTATTTT
CASSHSTVGLDTQYF
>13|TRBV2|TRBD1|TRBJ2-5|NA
TGTGCCAGCAGGGAGACAGGGGAGGAGACCCAGTACTTC
CASRETGEETQYF
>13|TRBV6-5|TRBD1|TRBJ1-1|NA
TGTGCCAGCAGTACAGGGGCGGAAACTGAAGCTTTCTTT
CASSTGAETEAFF
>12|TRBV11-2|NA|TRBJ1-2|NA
TGTGCCAGCAGCTACACAGGGAGTGGCTACACCTTC
CASSYTGSGYTF
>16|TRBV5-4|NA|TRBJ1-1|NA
TGTGCCAGCAGCTTTCTTTTTTCGGGAGGGAACACTGAAGCTTTCTTT
CASSFLFSGGNTEAFF
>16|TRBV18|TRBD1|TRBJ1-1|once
TGTGCCAGCTCTCTCAGACAGGGCGATATGAACACTGAAGCTTTCTTT
CASSLRQGDMNTEAFF
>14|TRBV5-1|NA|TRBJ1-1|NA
TGCGCCAGCAGCTTGGGACCCGGGGGGTCTGAAGCTTTCTTT
CASSLGPGGSEAFF
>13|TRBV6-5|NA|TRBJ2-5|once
TGTGCCAGCAGTTCGGGATTACAAGAGACCCAGTACTTC
CASSSGLQETQYF
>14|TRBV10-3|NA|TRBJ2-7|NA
TGTGCCATCAGTGAGACGGCAAGACTGTGGGAGCAGTACTTC
CAISETARLWEQYF
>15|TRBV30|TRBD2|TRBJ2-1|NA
TGTGCCACTCATCTGCGGGGGGGCCTTGTGGGCGAGCAGTTCTTC
CATHLRGGLVGEQFF